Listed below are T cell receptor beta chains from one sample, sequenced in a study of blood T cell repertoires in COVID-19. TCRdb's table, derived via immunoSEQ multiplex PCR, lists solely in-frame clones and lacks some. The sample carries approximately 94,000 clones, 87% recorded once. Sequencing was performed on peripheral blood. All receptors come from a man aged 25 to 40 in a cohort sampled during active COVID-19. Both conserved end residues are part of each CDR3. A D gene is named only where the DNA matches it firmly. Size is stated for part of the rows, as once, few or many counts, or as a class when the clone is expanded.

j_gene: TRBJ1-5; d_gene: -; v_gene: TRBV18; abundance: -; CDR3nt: TGTGCCAGCTCACCATTACCGGGACTCGACAATCAGCCCCAGCATTTT; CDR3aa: CASSPLPGLDNQPQHF
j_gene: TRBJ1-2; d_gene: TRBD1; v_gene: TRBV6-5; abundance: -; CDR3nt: TGTGCCAGCAGAAGACAGGGGGCCGGGTATGGCTACACCTTC; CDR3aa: CASRRQGAGYGYTF
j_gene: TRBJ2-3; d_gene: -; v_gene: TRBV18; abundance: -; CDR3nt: TGTGCCAGCTCAAGAGGGGGAGATACGCAGTATTTT; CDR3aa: CASSRGGDTQYF
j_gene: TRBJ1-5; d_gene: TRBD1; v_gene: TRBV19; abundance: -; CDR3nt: TGTGCCAGTAGTGGAACGGACAGGGTACCCTACAATCAGCCCCAGCATTTT; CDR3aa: CASSGTDRVPYNQPQHF
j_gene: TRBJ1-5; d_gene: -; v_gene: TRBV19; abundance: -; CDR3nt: TGTGCCAGTAGTGTTCCTCGGGGATCATCGTGGGGGGGCAATCAGCCCCAGCATTTT; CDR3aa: CASSVPRGSSWGGNQPQHF
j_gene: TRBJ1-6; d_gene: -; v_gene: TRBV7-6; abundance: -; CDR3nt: TGTGCCAGCAGCCCCGCCGGGGTCCTTAATTCACCCCTCCACTTT; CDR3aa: CASSPAGVLNSPLHF
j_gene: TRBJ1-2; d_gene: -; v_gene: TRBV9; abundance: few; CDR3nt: TGTGCCAGCAGCGTAGAGAGCAGAGACAGCTATGGCTACACCTTC; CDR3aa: CASSVESRDSYGYTF
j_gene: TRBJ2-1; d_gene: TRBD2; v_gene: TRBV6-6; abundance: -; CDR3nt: TGTGCCAGCAGTTCCCTAGCGGGGGGGCCTCGGAATGAGCAGTTCTTC; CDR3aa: CASSSLAGGPRNEQFF
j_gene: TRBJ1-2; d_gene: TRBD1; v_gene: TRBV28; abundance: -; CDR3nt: TGTGCCAGCAGGAGGACAGGACCTGCCTCAGGCTACACCTTC; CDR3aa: CASRRTGPASGYTF
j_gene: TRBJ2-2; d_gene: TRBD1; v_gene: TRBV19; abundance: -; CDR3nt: TGTGCCAGTAGTATCGGGGACAGGGGGGCCGGGGAGCTGTTTTTT; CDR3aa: CASSIGDRGAGELFF
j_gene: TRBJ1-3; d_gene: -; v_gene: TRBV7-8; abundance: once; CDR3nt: TGTGCCAGTGCGAGGGTTAACGGAAACACCATATATTTT; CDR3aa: CASARVNGNTIYF
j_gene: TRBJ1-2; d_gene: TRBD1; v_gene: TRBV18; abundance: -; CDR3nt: TGTGCCAGCTCACCAGAGGGGGCGAGCTATGGCTACACCTTC; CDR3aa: CASSPEGASYGYTF
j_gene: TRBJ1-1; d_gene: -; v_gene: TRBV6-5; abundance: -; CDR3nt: TGTGCCAGCAGCGGGGGACGCATGAACACTGAAGCTTTCTTT; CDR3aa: CASSGGRMNTEAFF
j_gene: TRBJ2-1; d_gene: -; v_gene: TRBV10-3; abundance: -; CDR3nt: TGTGCCATCAGTGAGGGGCTCGGCAGATACAATGAGCAGTTCTTC; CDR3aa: CAISEGLGRYNEQFF
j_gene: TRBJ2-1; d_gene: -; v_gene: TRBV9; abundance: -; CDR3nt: TGTGCCAGCAGCGTCGGCGGTGGTGAGCAGTTCTTC; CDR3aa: CASSVGGGEQFF
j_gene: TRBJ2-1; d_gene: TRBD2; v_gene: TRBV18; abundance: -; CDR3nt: TGTGCCAGCTCACCCCCCCTCACTAGCGGGGGGGCCTACTACAATGAGCAGTTCTTC; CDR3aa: CASSPPLTSGGAYYNEQFF
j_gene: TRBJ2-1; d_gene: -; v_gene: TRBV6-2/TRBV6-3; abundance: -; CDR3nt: TGTGCCAGCAGTTATCCCGGGGGACGTTACAATGAGCAGTTCTTC; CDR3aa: CASSYPGGRYNEQFF
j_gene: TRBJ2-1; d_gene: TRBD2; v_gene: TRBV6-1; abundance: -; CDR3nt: TGTGCCAGCAGTGAAGCTGGGACTAGCGGGGTGTACAATGAGCAGTTCTTC; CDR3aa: CASSEAGTSGVYNEQFF
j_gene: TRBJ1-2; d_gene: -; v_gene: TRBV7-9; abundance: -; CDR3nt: TGTGCCAGCAGCGCAGGGTTGAGGGGCTACACCTTC; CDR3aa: CASSAGLRGYTF
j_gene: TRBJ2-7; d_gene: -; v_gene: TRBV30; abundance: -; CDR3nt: TGTGCCTGGAGTGTCTGGACAGGAGGGGCCTACGAGCAGTACTTC; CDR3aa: CAWSVWTGGAYEQYF
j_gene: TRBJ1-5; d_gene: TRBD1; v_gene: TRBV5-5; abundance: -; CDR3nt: TGTGCCAGCAGCTTGGAGGGACAGGTACATCAGCCCCAGCATTTT; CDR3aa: CASSLEGQVHQPQHF
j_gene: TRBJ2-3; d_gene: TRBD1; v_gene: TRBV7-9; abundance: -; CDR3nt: TGTGCCAGCAGCTTTGCGACAGGGATGGTGCAGTATTTT; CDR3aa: CASSFATGMVQYF
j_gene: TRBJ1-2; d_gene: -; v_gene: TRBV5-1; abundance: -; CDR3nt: TGCGCCAGCAGCTTGGGGGCAGGCTATGGCTACACCTTC; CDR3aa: CASSLGAGYGYTF
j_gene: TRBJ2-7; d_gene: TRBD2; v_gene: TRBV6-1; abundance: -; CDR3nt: TGTGCCAGCAGTGAACTAGCGGGGGGTTGGCAGTACTTC; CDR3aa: CASSELAGGWQYF
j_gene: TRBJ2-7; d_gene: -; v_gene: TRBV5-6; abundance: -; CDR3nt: TGTGCCAGCAGCTCCGCGGACAGAATTCGGCCCGAGCAGTACTTC; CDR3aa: CASSSADRIRPEQYF
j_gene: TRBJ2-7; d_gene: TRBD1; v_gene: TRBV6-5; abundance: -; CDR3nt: TGTGCCAGCAGTTCGGGACAGGGGACCGAGCAGTACTTC; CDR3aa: CASSSGQGTEQYF
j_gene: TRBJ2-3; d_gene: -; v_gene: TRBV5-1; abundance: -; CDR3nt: TGCGCCAGCAGCTCGCTCGGGCGGGGCACAGATACGCAGTATTTT; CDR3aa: CASSSLGRGTDTQYF
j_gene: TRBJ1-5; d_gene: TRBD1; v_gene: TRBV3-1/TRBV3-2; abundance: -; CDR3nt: TGTGCCAGCAGTCGGGACAGGGAGGATAGACAGCCCCAGCATTTT; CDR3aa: CASSRDREDRQPQHF
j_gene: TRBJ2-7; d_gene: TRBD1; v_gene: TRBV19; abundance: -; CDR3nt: TGTGCCAGTAGTATTGGGACAGGGACCTACGAGCAGTACTTC; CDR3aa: CASSIGTGTYEQYF
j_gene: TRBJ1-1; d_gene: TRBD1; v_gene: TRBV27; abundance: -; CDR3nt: TGTGCCAGCAGTTTGCGAGGGGGCGATTCGTACACTGAAGCTTTCTTT; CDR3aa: CASSLRGGDSYTEAFF
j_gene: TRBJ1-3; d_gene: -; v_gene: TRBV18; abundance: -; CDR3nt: TGTGCCAGCTCACCACCGTCAGGGATCTCTGGAAACACCATATATTTT; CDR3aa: CASSPPSGISGNTIYF
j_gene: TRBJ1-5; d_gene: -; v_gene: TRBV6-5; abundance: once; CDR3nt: TGTGCCAGCAGGGGGGGGACCAGTCAACCCCAGCATTTT; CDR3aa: CASRGGTSQPQHF
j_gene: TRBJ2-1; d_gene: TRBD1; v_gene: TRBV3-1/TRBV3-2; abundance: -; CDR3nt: TGTGCCAGCAGCCAGGTGGGACAGGGATTCTACAATGAGCAGTTCTTC; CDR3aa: CASSQVGQGFYNEQFF
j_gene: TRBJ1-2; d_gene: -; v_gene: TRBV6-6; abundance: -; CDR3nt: TGCGCCAGCAGTTATTCAGGGGTGGATGGAGGCTACACCTTC; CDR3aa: CASSYSGVDGGYTF
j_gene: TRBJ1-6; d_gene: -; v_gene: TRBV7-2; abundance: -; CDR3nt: TGTGCCAGCAGCGGACAGTGGGATTCACCCCTCCACTTT; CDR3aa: CASSGQWDSPLHF
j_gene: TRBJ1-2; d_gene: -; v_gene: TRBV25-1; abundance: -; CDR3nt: TGTGCCAGCAGTGAAAACCCCCTTCGGGATAATCACTATGGCTACACCTTC; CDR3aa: CASSENPLRDNHYGYTF
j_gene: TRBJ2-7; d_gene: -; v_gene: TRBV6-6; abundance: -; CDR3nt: TGTGCCAGCAGACAGCAGGGGTACGAGCAGTACTTC; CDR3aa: CASRQQGYEQYF
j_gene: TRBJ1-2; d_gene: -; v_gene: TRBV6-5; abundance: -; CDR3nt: TGTGCCAGCAGTTACTCGGCAGGCGAGTACTATGGCTACACCTTC; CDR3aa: CASSYSAGEYYGYTF
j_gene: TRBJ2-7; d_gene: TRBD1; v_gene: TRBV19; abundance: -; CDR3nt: TGTGCCAGTAGCCCGGGACAGGGGAACAGCGAGCAGTACTTC; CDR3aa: CASSPGQGNSEQYF
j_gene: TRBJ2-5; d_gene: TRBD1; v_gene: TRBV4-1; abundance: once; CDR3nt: TGCGCCAGCAGCCAAGTTAGGGGACAGGGTTTGAAGACCCAGTACTTC; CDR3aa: CASSQVRGQGLKTQYF
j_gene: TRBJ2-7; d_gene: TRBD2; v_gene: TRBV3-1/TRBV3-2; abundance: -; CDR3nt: TGTGCCAGCAGCCAAGGGGTTAGCGGGGTCTCTATGGAGCAGTACTTC; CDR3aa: CASSQGVSGVSMEQYF
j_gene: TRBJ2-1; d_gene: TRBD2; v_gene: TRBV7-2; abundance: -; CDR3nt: TGTGCCAGCAGCTTAGAGCGGGGGGGACACAATGAGCAGTTCTTC; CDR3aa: CASSLERGGHNEQFF
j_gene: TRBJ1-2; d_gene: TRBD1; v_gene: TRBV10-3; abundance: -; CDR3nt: TGTGCCATCAGTGAGCCGAGGACAGGAAGAGCTAACTATGGCTACACCTTC; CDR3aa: CAISEPRTGRANYGYTF
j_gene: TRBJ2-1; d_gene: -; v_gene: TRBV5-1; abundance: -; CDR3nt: TGCGCCAGCAGCGCTGGGACTGCTTACAATGAGCAGTTCTTC; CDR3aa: CASSAGTAYNEQFF
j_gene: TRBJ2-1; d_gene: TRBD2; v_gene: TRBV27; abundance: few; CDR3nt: TGTGCCAGCAGTTCCGGGACTAGCGGGGGATACAATGAGCAGTTCTTC; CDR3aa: CASSSGTSGGYNEQFF
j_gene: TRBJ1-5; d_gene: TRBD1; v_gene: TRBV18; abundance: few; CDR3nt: TGTGCCAGCTCCAGGGGACAGAACGGATATAGCAATCAGCCCCAGCATTTT; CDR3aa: CASSRGQNGYSNQPQHF